The 20 T cell receptor beta chains in this list originate from one sample, sequenced in a study of blood T cell repertoires in COVID-19. The protocol was immunoSEQ multiplex PCR, while the TCRdb copy is restricted to in-frame clones and leaves out a portion. The sample holds approximately 160,000 clones, roughly 88% seen once. Sequenced sample: peripheral blood. The receptors derive from a woman in her forties or fifties in a cohort sampled during active or convalescent COVID-19.

The rearrangement links TRBV6-2 or TRBV6-3 to TRBJ1-2, with a possible D match to TRBD1 (6 bases). Germline CDR1 MNHEY, CDR2 SVGEGT. Trimming removed 0 bases from V and 0 bases from J, with 11 bases in between. The length of the CDR3 is 16 residues. The CDR3 coding sequence is TGTGCCAGCAGTTACTCGAGGGACAACACTAACTATGGCTACACCTTC. Amino acid sequence: CASSYSRDNTNYGYTF.

V and J are TRBV5-5 and TRBJ2-7; tentative D call: TRBD2 (5 bases). CDR3 length: 13 residues. Germline loops: CDR1 SGHKS, CDR2 YYEKEE (reference sequence). V was trimmed by 2 bases and J by 5 bases, leaving 11 bases between them. The CDR3 here is CASSFFPGNEQYF. The CDR3 coding sequence is TGTGCCAGCAGCTTCTTTCCGGGGAACGAGCAGTACTTC.

The chain uses TRBV12-3 or TRBV12-4 and TRBJ2-7, with a weak D call TRBD1 (6 bases). The CDR3 runs 13 residues. The ends were cut back, 5 bases at V and 7 bases at J, with 15 bases in the middle. DNA for the CDR3: TGTGCCAGCAGTCGACAGGAGATTGGTGAGCAGTACTTC. It codes for CASSRQEIGEQYF.

This clone was observed a handful of times. V and J are TRBV6-5 and TRBJ1-6, with a possible D match to TRBD1 (6 bases). The CDR3 contains 14 residues. Germline loops: CDR1 MNHEY, CDR2 SVGAGI. Trimming cost V 4 bases and J 10 bases, with 14 bases left between them. CDR3 residues: CASSFNREPSPLHF. The CDR3 DNA follows: TGTGCCAGCAGTTTCAACAGGGAGCCCTCACCCCTCCACTTT.

The chain links TRBV19 to TRBJ1-5; 8 bases fit TRBD1. The V gene's germline CDR1 is LNHDA and CDR2 SQIVND (reference sequence). This CDR3 spans 14 amino acids. With V trimmed by 5 bases and J by 5 bases, 5 bases remained unmatched. CDR3 amino acids: CASSARTGYQPQHF. DNA of the CDR3: TGTGCCAGTAGTGCCCGGACAGGGTATCAGCCCCAGCATTTT.

J is TRBJ1-5 and V is TRBV7-8; D unresolved. Trimming took off 3 bases at V and 4 bases at J, with 13 bases between the two ends. Germline loops: CDR1 SGHVS, CDR2 FQNEAQ. This CDR3 has 15 residues. CDR3 DNA: TGTGCCAGCAGCTTCGGGGAGCAGAATAATCAGCCCCAGCATTTT. Translation gives CASSFGEQNNQPQHF.

The V gene is TRBV7-9, the J gene TRBJ2-7, with TRBD1 matching 8 bases. V lost 1 base, J lost 2 bases, and 4 bases stayed unmatched. Per germline, CDR1 SEHNR and CDR2 FQNEAQ (reference sequence). CDR3 length: 15 residues. The CDR3 reads CASSLVGQGAYEQYF. The CDR3 region has the DNA TGTGCCAGCAGCTTAGTTGGACAGGGTGCCTACGAGCAGTACTTC.

This clone was recorded a few times. The J gene is TRBJ1-1, the V gene TRBV6-5; possible D gene TRBD1, 6 bases. V was shortened by 7 bases and J by 6 bases, with 18 bases between the two germline ends. CDR3 length: 14 amino acids. Germline lookup yields CDR1 MNHEY and CDR2 SVGAGI. CDR3 sequence reads: CASTVSTGWAEAFF. CDR3 bases: TGTGCCAGCACCGTTAGTACAGGGTGGGCTGAAGCTTTCTTT.

This clone has just one count. Other nucleotide sequences in the sample specify the same CDR3. The genes are TRBV5-1 and TRBJ1-5, with TRBD1 matching 8 bases. V lost 2 bases and J lost 2; bases outside the gene matches: 3. Germline V CDR1 and CDR2: SGHRS, YFSETQ. The CDR3 length is 15 residues. This chain's CDR3 is CASSLAGGGNQPQHF. Written as DNA, the CDR3 is TGCGCCAGCAGCTTAGCAGGGGGCGGCAATCAGCCCCAGCATTTT.

This clone was detected a few times. The chain carries TRBV5-1 and TRBJ2-7; 10 nucleotides match TRBD2. Germline-derived CDR1 and CDR2 are SGHRS and YFSETQ. The CDR3 spans 15 residues. Trimming took 6 bases from V and 4 from J; bases not matched to a gene: 10. The CDR3 sequence: CASKTLAGDEYEQYF. Here the CDR3 DNA reads TGCGCCAGCAAGACCCTAGCGGGGGATGAATACGAGCAGTACTTC.

The V gene is TRBV30, the J gene TRBJ2-3; D is possibly TRBD2 (5 bases). CDR1 GTSNPN and CDR2 SVGIG come from the germline V gene (reference sequence). Trimming left V 3 bases short and J 7 bases short, with 11 bases between. This CDR3 region has 12 residues. The CDR3 DNA follows: TGTGCCTGGAGGTCTAGCACGTATACGCAGTATTTT. Translation gives CAWRSSTYTQYF.

This chain links TRBV13 with TRBJ2-2; D unclear. Trimming left V 4 bases short and J 10 bases short, with 7 bases between. The germline V gene has CDR1 PRHDT and CDR2 FYEKMQ (reference sequence). CDR3 length: 11 amino acids. CDR3 loop: CASSSTVELFF. CDR3 sequence (DNA): TGTGCCAGCAGCTCCACGGTGGAGCTGTTTTTT.

This rearrangement joins TRBV5-1 to TRBJ1-1; the D gene is possibly TRBD1 (5 bases). This CDR3 has 14 residues. Germline loops: CDR1 SGHRS, CDR2 YFSETQ. With 4 bases removed from V and 0 bases from J, the gap between germline ends came to 10 bases. The CDR3 DNA follows: TGCGCCAGCAGCATCACAGGCATGAACACTGAAGCTTTCTTT. This sequence encodes CASSITGMNTEAFF.

The DNA for the CDR3 is TGTGCCAGCAGCCCCCGAGGGGGGAACACTGAAGCTTTCTTT. Its translation: CASSPRGGNTEAFF. The chain recombines TRBV7-2 with TRBJ1-1; maybe TRBD1 (6 bases). The CDR3 spans 14 residues. Trimming pared 5 bases from V and 1 base from J, leaving 11 bases between. In germline, CDR1 is SGHTA, CDR2 FQGNSA.

J is TRBJ2-1 and V is TRBV3-1 (or the pseudogene TRBV3-2), with 10 positions matching TRBD2. J gave up 4 bases and V 2 bases, and 2 bases lay outside the gene matches. CDR1 is LGHDT and CDR2 is YNNKEL in the germline V gene (reference sequence). The CDR3 has 15 residues. CDR3 sequence (DNA): TGTGCCAGCAGCCAATCTAGCGGGGGATACAATGAGCAGTTCTTC. This sequence encodes CASSQSSGGYNEQFF.

This rearrangement joins TRBV9 to TRBJ1-1, with a possible D match to TRBD1 (6 bases). The CDR3 loop spans 13 amino acids. Germline loops: CDR1 SGDLS, CDR2 YYNGEE. Between the trimmed V and J ends, which lost 4 bases and 5 bases, there was a span of 12 bases. The CDR3 spells CASSPDSWTEAFF. DNA of the CDR3: TGTGCCAGCAGCCCGGACAGTTGGACTGAAGCTTTCTTT.

This clone was seen a few times. The chain links TRBV7-8 to TRBJ1-1; D uncertain. There are 15 residues in the CDR3. Germline V CDR1 and CDR2: SGHVS, FQNEAQ. The V and J ends lost 0 bases and 2 bases respectively, with 10 bases between them. The CDR3 sequence is CASSLAPGLNTEAFF. The CDR3 coding sequence is TGTGCCAGCAGCTTAGCCCCGGGTCTTAACACTGAAGCTTTCTTT.

This chain joins TRBV12-5 and TRBJ1-1; the match to TRBD1 covers 7 bases. This CDR3 region has 13 residues. The V gene's germline CDR1 is LGHNT and CDR2 FRNRAP. V lost 1 base, J lost 5 bases, and 1 base stayed unmatched. This CDR3 is CASGLEQGTEAFF. CDR3 nucleotides: TGTGCTAGTGGTTTGGAACAGGGGACTGAAGCTTTCTTT.

The gene calls are TRBV2 and TRBJ2-2, with 12 nucleotides matching TRBD2. The V and J ends lost 7 bases and 5 bases, in that order; junction bases with no gene match: 5. CDR1 is SNHLY and CDR2 is FYNNEI in the germline V gene. The CDR3 extends over 15 amino acids. The CDR3 bases are TGTGCCAGCACCCAAGGACTAGCGGGAACCGGGGAGCTGTTTTTT. Protein: CASTQGLAGTGELFF.

The chain links TRBV18 to TRBJ2-2, with 8 bases aligning to TRBD1. The V gene's germline CDR1 is KGHSH and CDR2 LQKENI. The CDR3 runs to 15 residues. With 5 bases clipped from V and 5 bases from J, the junction kept 7 bases outside the gene matches. CDR3 nucleotides: TGTGCCAGCTCATCGCAGGGGGCAAGGACCGGGGAGCTGTTTTTT. Translation: CASSSQGARTGELFF.